Sequencing of this T cell receptor beta chain was carried out in a study of regulatory T cells in long-lasting Graves disease. Study-wide context: Less than 3 months of antithyroid drugs had been taken by newly diagnosed Graves' patients.

The time point here: newly diagnosed GD, antithyroid drugs for less than 3 months. Isolated PBMC RNA provided the starting material for the TCR library. HTBI primers from iRepertoire and Arm-PCR of CDR3 regions yielded the TCR beta libraries. MiXCR was run by TCRdb on the multiplex PCR reads, yielding one entry per CDR3 protein. The data show 350,000 to 500,000 distinct CDR3 sequences, 14% seen once. In its sample, this clonotype was seen a few times. This same sample was also taken into another study, of T cells in Graves' hyperthyroidism and ophthalmopathy. That source adds: Most clonotypes expanded in the thyroid (above 0.001) were also present in blood.

This clonotype was sampled from a woman aged 50 to 65 with Graves disease. Sequencing was performed on peripheral blood mononuclear cells (PBMCs), taken at new diagnosis, from a patient treated with antithyroid drugs.

CDR3 in amino acids: CASRTGAGTGLTGELFF. The CDR3 DNA follows: TGTGCCAGCAGGACCGGAGCTGGGACAGGGCTCACCGGGGAGCTGTTTTTT. The chain uses TRBV7-3 and TRBJ2-2, with 9 bases matching TRBD1. J lost 4 bases, V lost 6 bases, and 12 bases had no gene match. Germline V gene lookup returns CDR1 SGHTA and CDR2 FQGTGA. This CDR3 is built from 17 residues.